The rows below give T cell receptor beta chains drawn from one sample of a study of T cells in Graves' hyperthyroidism and ophthalmopathy. TCRdb re-called the multiplex PCR reads with MiXCR, one entry per CDR3 protein. The sample has under 350,000 distinct CDR3 sequences, roughly 18% seen once. Sequenced material: blood. These receptor sequences come from a woman between 50 and 59 years old with Graves' hyperthyroidism. Both conserved end residues are part of each CDR3. D genes are given only for firm matches. A clone size is listed for some rows: how often the clone was seen (once, few, many), or a class if it is expanded.

J | D | size | V | CDR3 | DNA
TRBJ2-3 | - | many | TRBV12-3/TRBV12-4 | CASSLGAMGSDTQYF | TGTGCCAGCAGCCTGGGAGCTATGGGGTCAGATACGCAGTATTTT
TRBJ1-1 | - | - | TRBV29-1 | CSAIFGGRTEAFF | TGCAGCGCGATCTTCGGGGGCCGGACTGAAGCTTTCTTT
TRBJ1-1 | - | - | TRBV6-2/TRBV6-3 | CASSLPFGTEAFF | TGTGCCAGCAGCCTACCCTTTGGAACTGAAGCTTTCTTT
TRBJ2-1 | - | few | TRBV6-1 | CASSRPGVSNEQFF | TGTGCCAGCAGCCGCCCGGGGGTTAGCAATGAGCAGTTCTTC
TRBJ1-4 | - | - | TRBV30 | CAWGETDNNEKLFF | TGTGCCTGGGGGGAGACGGACAATAATGAAAAACTGTTTTTT
TRBJ2-1 | TRBD2 | - | TRBV19 | CATVSGGGNNEQFF | TGTGCCACAGTTAGCGGGGGGGGAAACAATGAGCAGTTCTTC
TRBJ1-1 | - | many | TRBV5-8 | CASSFLGAGTMNTEAFF | TGTGCCAGCAGCTTTCTGGGGGCAGGGACAATGAACACTGAAGCTTTCTTT
TRBJ2-2 | - | - | TRBV9 | CASSVGGIEELFF | TGTGCCAGCAGCGTAGGGGGCATCGAGGAGCTGTTTTTT
TRBJ1-2 | - | few | TRBV12-3/TRBV12-4 | CASRTVLNYGYTF | TGTGCCAGCAGGACAGTTCTAAACTATGGCTACACCTTC
TRBJ2-7 | - | many | TRBV3-1 | CASSQKGLIYEQYF | TGTGCCAGCAGCCAAAAGGGGCTCATCTACGAGCAGTACTTC
TRBJ2-7 | TRBD2 | - | TRBV6-1 | CASSHSGSSYEQYF | TGTGCCAGCAGCCATAGCGGGAGCTCCTACGAGCAGTACTTC
TRBJ1-2 | - | few | TRBV19 | CASSIDPRGGYTF | TGTGCCAGTAGTATAGATCCTCGCGGGGGCTACACCTTC
TRBJ1-2 | - | - | TRBV6-1 | CASSYIEGMSYGYTF | TGTGCCAGCAGTTATATCGAGGGGATGAGCTATGGCTACACCTTC
TRBJ1-4 | - | - | TRBV6-1 | CASSEDLRGGVAYEKLFF | TGTGCCAGCAGTGAAGATCTTAGGGGGGGGGTGGCGTATGAAAAACTGTTTTTT
TRBJ2-7 | - | few | TRBV30 | CAWRFGLEQYF | TGTGCCTGGAGATTCGGCCTAGAGCAGTACTTC
TRBJ2-3 | - | few | TRBV7-9 | CASSPGISDTDTQYF | TGTGCCAGCAGCCCCGGTATCTCCGACACAGATACGCAGTATTTT
TRBJ1-4 | - | - | TRBV7-7 | CASSFAGTRSSTNEKLFF | TGTGCTAGCAGCTTCGCCGGGACGAGAAGTTCAACTAATGAAAAACTGTTTTTT
TRBJ2-3 | TRBD2 | - | TRBV6-1 | CASRVAGVGTDTQYF | TGTGCCAGCAGAGTAGCGGGCGTCGGCACAGATACGCAGTATTTT
TRBJ2-3 | - | - | TRBV6-5 | CASSYRALSTDTQYF | TGTGCCAGCAGTTACCGGGCGCTTAGCACAGATACGCAGTATTTT
TRBJ1-2 | - | few | TRBV5-1 | CASSPGPSIGYTF | TGCGCCAGCAGCCCCGGGCCATCGATCGGCTACACCTTC
TRBJ1-1 | - | many | TRBV30 | CAWSDTASGNTEAFF | TGTGCCTGGAGTGACACGGCATCGGGGAACACTGAAGCTTTCTTT
TRBJ1-1 | TRBD1 | - | TRBV10-3 | CAISESPQGAPEAFF | TGTGCCATCAGTGAGTCTCCCCAGGGGGCCCCTGAAGCTTTCTTT
TRBJ2-5 | - | few | TRBV20-1 | CSGPRDFQETQYF | TGCAGTGGTCCTCGGGACTTTCAAGAGACCCAGTACTTC
TRBJ2-2 | TRBD1 | - | TRBV4-1 | CASSYDRGLSTGELFF | TGCGCCAGCAGTTACGACAGGGGGCTTAGCACCGGGGAGCTGTTTTTT
TRBJ1-3 | TRBD1 | - | TRBV4-2 | CASSQKAATGGNGNTIYF | TGTGCCAGCAGCCAAAAGGCAGCGACAGGGGGCAATGGAAACACCATATATTTT
TRBJ1-1 | - | many | TRBV28 | CASRTGATEAFF | TGTGCCAGCAGGACAGGAGCCACTGAAGCTTTCTTT
TRBJ2-5 | - | many | TRBV5-8 | CASSGPGRQETQYF | TGTGCCAGCAGCGGACCGGGACGCCAAGAGACCCAGTACTTC
TRBJ2-5 | - | few | TRBV20-1 | CSAREGGEPVWTQYF | TGCAGTGCTAGAGAGGGCGGCGAACCCGTGTGGACCCAGTACTTC
TRBJ2-2 | TRBD1 | few | TRBV24-1 | CATSDLGTGPAATGELFF | TGTGCCACCAGTGATCTTGGGACAGGGCCCGCTGCCACCGGGGAGCTGTTTTTT
TRBJ2-5 | - | many | TRBV6-1 | CASSEKLGGQTQYF | TGTGCCAGCAGCGAGAAGCTGGGCGGGCAGACCCAGTACTTC
TRBJ1-1 | - | many | TRBV6-1 | CASRPGHPGTEAFF | TGTGCCAGCCGCCCCGGGCACCCGGGTACTGAAGCTTTCTTT
TRBJ2-5 | - | - | TRBV15 | CATSRVGGETQYF | TGTGCCACCAGCAGAGTTGGGGGGGAGACCCAGTACTTC